The entry below gives a single TCR beta chain sequence along with its context. The CDR3 spans 14 residues. Looked up from germline, CDR1 is SEHNR and CDR2 is FQNEAQ (reference sequence). Trimming took off 4 bases at V and 0 bases at J, with 7 bases between the two ends. This entry belongs to a study of blood T cell repertoires in COVID-19. Clones were sequenced by immunoSEQ multiplex PCR, and TCRdb holds only the in-frame ones, with some missing. The sample yields some 150,000 clones, approximately 80% seen once. The clonotype was recovered from a man aged 60-69 years with active or convalescent COVID-19. Sequenced material: peripheral blood. V usage is TRBV7-9 and J usage is TRBJ2-1; D possibly corresponds to TRBD2 (6 bases). The CDR3 DNA reads as TGTGCCAGCAGCTCCGGGAGCTCCTACAATGAGCAGTTCTTC. This gives the protein CASSSGSSYNEQFF.